The rows below give T cell receptor beta chains drawn from one sample of a study of T cell responses to AZD1222 COVID-19 vaccine. Measured with immunoSEQ multiplex PCR; TCRdb has only the in-frame clones, and not every one. The table has about 100,000 clones, more than 75% seen once; the top ten hold over 4%. The sequencing used peripheral blood, collected on day 0 of MenACWY control vaccination. The receptors stem from an adult in good health. CDR3s include the opening cysteine and the closing phenylalanine or tryptophan. Where a row states a size, it is once, few, many or the class of an expanded clone; other rows omit it.

CDR3 protein,J gene,V gene,clone size
CASSPSGGRNYEQYF,TRBJ2-7,TRBV7-2,-
CASSYSAKQFF,TRBJ2-1,TRBV6-5,-
CASSQRSRGDTGELFF,TRBJ2-2,TRBV3-1/TRBV3-2,few
CASSLIGQGNYGYTF,TRBJ1-2,TRBV28,-
CASSQDPGSGYGYTF,TRBJ1-2,TRBV4-2,-
CASSLGGGGQPQHF,TRBJ1-5,TRBV6-5,-
CASSGDRRPIFTDTQYF,TRBJ2-3,TRBV18,-
CASSLVQGAGEQYF,TRBJ2-7,TRBV7-2,-
CASSPRNTGELFF,TRBJ2-2,TRBV5-5,-
CATSDLSDRGGNTIYF,TRBJ1-3,TRBV24-1,-
CASITTGGSNYGYTF,TRBJ1-2,TRBV28,-
CASTIYGRGYEQYF,TRBJ2-7,TRBV2,-
CASSAGTGRSTGELFF,TRBJ2-2,TRBV28,-
CASSLGDRDSDALFF,TRBJ2-2,TRBV5-1,-
CATSDATGPSYNEQFF,TRBJ2-1,TRBV24-1,-
CASSLGREEGYEQYF,TRBJ2-7,TRBV5-1,-
CASKYGRGEAFF,TRBJ1-1,TRBV3-1/TRBV3-2,-
CASSAWGGRSYEQYF,TRBJ2-7,TRBV28,-
CASSTHGPRGEKLFF,TRBJ1-4,TRBV19,-
CASSFGANTIYF,TRBJ1-3,TRBV6-5,-
CASSPSGASYNEQFF,TRBJ2-1,TRBV5-1,-
CASSSGAGGNYGYTF,TRBJ1-2,TRBV28,once
CASSYSTGAEQYF,TRBJ2-7,TRBV6-2/TRBV6-3,-
CASSLATGGNTIYF,TRBJ1-3,TRBV11-2,-
CASSFTEQETQYF,TRBJ2-5,TRBV5-4,-
CASSLTGETQYF,TRBJ2-5,TRBV12-3/TRBV12-4,-
CASSEMAWDYGYTF,TRBJ1-2,TRBV10-2,once
CASRRSGRGGTDTQYF,TRBJ2-3,TRBV5-1,-
CASSKEQGWDTEAFF,TRBJ1-1,TRBV11-2,-
CATNNYGYTF,TRBJ1-2,TRBV10-3,-
CASRDRGVRTEAFF,TRBJ1-1,TRBV19,-
CASGTGPDVGNSPLHF,TRBJ1-6,TRBV19,-
CASSPGRALGLFF,TRBJ1-4,TRBV6-2/TRBV6-3,-
CASSINRWPHEQFF,TRBJ2-1,TRBV7-9,-
CASSSPGGEGEKLFF,TRBJ1-4,TRBV28,-
CASSLGKDEKLFF,TRBJ1-4,TRBV18,-
CASGLTLSNTEAFF,TRBJ1-1,TRBV28,-
CASRIGSTNNSPLHF,TRBJ1-6,TRBV2,-
CASSLGQGVGGYTF,TRBJ1-2,TRBV11-2,-
CASSSTGMGTEAFF,TRBJ1-1,TRBV5-6,-
CASSDQGNYGYTF,TRBJ1-2,TRBV2,-
CASSLSQGNHEQYF,TRBJ2-7,TRBV28,many
CAISAGGTDTQYF,TRBJ2-3,TRBV10-3,-
CASSKQGPIVGYGYTF,TRBJ1-2,TRBV7-8,-
CASSSQGYDSNQPQHF,TRBJ1-5,TRBV5-6,-
CASCRGTHYGYTF,TRBJ1-2,TRBV28,-
CASSLRGGGRDYGYTF,TRBJ1-2,TRBV28,-
CASRGSYGYTF,TRBJ1-2,TRBV27,-
CASSRRGPFGFGSPLHF,TRBJ1-6,TRBV3-1/TRBV3-2,-
CASSHLGQGEPNTGELFF,TRBJ2-2,TRBV18,-
CASSGGSLGYTF,TRBJ1-2,TRBV12-3/TRBV12-4,-
CSVAGLGYNEQFF,TRBJ2-1,TRBV29-1,-
CASINLAVTGELFF,TRBJ2-2,TRBV7-2,-
CASSLDHNFEAFF,TRBJ1-1,TRBV5-5,-
CASSSTGQSYEKLFF,TRBJ1-4,TRBV5-4,-
CAIQEPPDTQYF,TRBJ2-3,TRBV7-9,-
CAWRLSYNSPLHF,TRBJ1-6,TRBV30,-
CASTSPGESYEQYF,TRBJ2-7,TRBV28,-
CASSSGLDTGELFF,TRBJ2-2,TRBV5-1,-